A single sample is the source of the 11 T cell receptor beta chains below, sequenced in a study of cytomegalovirus exposure and HLA in healthy donors. 60 Vbeta and 13 Jbeta primers were used in PCR. Here immunoSEQ multiplex PCR was the method, and the copy in TCRdb shows in-frame clones only, minus some. Of approximately 120,000 clones in the sample, 77% were seen once. Source material: PBMCs. The receptors were sampled from a middle-aged man in good health and CMV-seropositive.

V gene TRBV11-2 combines with J gene TRBJ1-1; tentative D call: TRBD1 (5 bases). Trimming took off 5 bases at V and 4 bases at J, with 17 bases between the two ends. Germline CDR1 is SGHAT and CDR2 is FQNNGV. This CDR3 is built from 15 residues. The DNA of the CDR3 is TGTGCCAGCAGCCTCGACCAAGGGGTGGGCACTGAAGCTTTCTTT. This encodes CASSLDQGVGTEAFF.

This clone was picked up a small number of times. V and J are TRBV5-6 and TRBJ2-7; no firm D call. Per germline, CDR1 SGHDT and CDR2 YYEEEE. This CDR3 region has 13 residues. V shed 0 bases and J shed 1 base, with 5 bases lying between them. In nucleotides, the CDR3 is TGTGCCAGCAGCTTGGCCTTATCCTACGAGCAGTACTTC. Translated: CASSLALSYEQYF. The full variable domain, in which reference TRBV5-6 and TRBJ2-7 provide the parts outside the CDR3, is DAGVTQSPTHLIKTRGQQVTLRCSPKSGHDTVSWYQQALGQGPQFIFQYYEEEERQRGNFPDRFSGHQFPNYSSELNVNALLLGDSALYLCASSLALSYEQYFGPGTRLTVT.

This rearrangement joins TRBV19 to TRBJ2-1; a possible D gene is TRBD1 (5 bases). There are 13 residues in the CDR3. V was trimmed by 0 bases and J by 7 bases, leaving 7 bases between them. Germline V gene sequence: CDR1 LNHDA, CDR2 SQIVND (reference sequence). The DNA for the CDR3 is TGTGCCAGTAGTATAGATGGGGCGAATGAGCAGTTCTTC. It yields the protein CASSIDGANEQFF. The full variable domain, with the rest looked up from reference TRBV19 and TRBJ2-1, is DGGITQSPKYLFRKEGQNVTLSCEQNLNHDAMYWYRQDPGQGLRLIYYSQIVNDFQKGDIAEGYSVSREKKESFPLTVTSAQKNPTAFYLCASSIDGANEQFFGPGTRLTVL.

J is TRBJ2-5 and V is TRBV4-1, with 10 bases identical to TRBD1. The J call is doubtful: the DNA matches TRBJ2-7 better. This CDR3 comprises 16 residues. CDR1 and CDR2 (germline): MGHRA, YSYEKL. This CDR3 is CASSRLGTGVSYEQYF. Written as DNA, the CDR3 is TGCGCCAGCAGCCGACTCGGGACAGGGGTCTCCTACGAGCAGTACTTC.

The CDR3: CASSSLRTSGRTDTQYF. DNA for the CDR3: TGTGCCAGCAGCTCTCTCCGGACTAGCGGGAGGACAGATACGCAGTATTTT. The chain is built from TRBV7-9 and TRBJ2-3, with 14 bases identical to TRBD2. With 4 bases clipped from V and 3 bases from J, the junction kept 6 bases outside the gene matches. Germline V CDR1 and CDR2: SEHNR, FQNEAQ (reference sequence). This CDR3 is 17 amino acids long.

J is TRBJ1-5 and V is TRBV27; D may be TRBD1 (6 bases). The length of the CDR3 is 18 residues. Trimming cost V 5 bases and J 5 bases, with 25 bases left between them. CDR1 and CDR2 from the germline V gene are MNHEY and SMNVEV (reference sequence). CDR3 residues: CASSPYPRGAAGHQPQHF. In nucleotides, the CDR3 is TGTGCCAGCAGTCCATACCCCCGGGGGGCGGCAGGTCATCAGCCCCAGCATTTT.

In this sample, this clone turned up once. The chain employs TRBV2 and TRBJ2-7; 8 bases fit TRBD1. Germline assignment: CDR1 SNHLY and CDR2 FYNNEI. The CDR3 contains 14 residues. V trimming: 7 bases; J trimming: 3 bases; junction bases outside the gene matches: 8. The CDR3 DNA reads as TGTGCCAGCATTCCTCCGGGACAGGACTACGAGCAGTACTTC. Protein product: CASIPPGQDYEQYF. The full variable domain, completed using reference TRBV2 and TRBJ2-7, is EPEVTQTPSHQVTQMGQEVILRCVPISNHLYFYWYRQILGQKVEFLVSFYNNEISEKSEIFDDQFSVERPDGSNFTLKIRSTKLEDSAMYFCASIPPGQDYEQYFGPGTRLTVT.

In its sample, this clone was seen a few times. The V call is TRBV7-3, the J call TRBJ2-7; 10 positions match TRBD2. The germline V gene encodes CDR1 SGHTA and CDR2 FQGTGA. J lost 2 bases, V lost 5 bases, and 12 bases had no gene match. This CDR3 has 17 amino acids. The CDR3 protein is CASSHPSERGGTYEQYF. The CDR3 region has the DNA TGTGCCAGCAGCCATCCCTCGGAGCGGGGGGGAACCTACGAGCAGTACTTC.

The V call is TRBV28, the J call TRBJ2-7, with 8 bases matching TRBD1. CDR1 and CDR2 (germline): MDHEN, SYDVKM. Losses at the gene ends were 8 bases for V and 0 bases for J; bases not matched to a gene: 6. The CDR3 contains 14 residues. CDR3 nucleotides: TGTGCCAGCCGTGGACAGGGACTCTCCTACGAGCAGTACTTC. It specifies CASRGQGLSYEQYF.

This clone has only one observation. This sequence joins TRBV7-6 and TRBJ2-3; 11 bases fit TRBD1. V lost 8 bases, J lost 4 bases, and 5 bases stayed unmatched. CDR3 length equals 14 residues. Germline V CDR1 and CDR2: SGHVS, FNYEAQ. Written as DNA, the CDR3 is TGTGCCAGCGGAGGACAGGGGGCGTCAGATACGCAGTATTTT. It codes for CASGGQGASDTQYF.

Regarding this clone: Other nucleotide sequences from this sample produce the same CDR3. This sequence joins TRBV11-2 and TRBJ2-2; no firm D call. Germline CDR1 is SGHAT and CDR2 is FQNNGV. The CDR3 contains 13 residues. V was pared by 2 bases and J by 2 bases, with 3 bases between. The DNA of the CDR3 is TGTGCCAGCAGCTTAACAAACACCGGGGAGCTGTTTTTT. Protein: CASSLTNTGELFF.